This section outlines one T cell receptor beta chain sequence together with its context. Its antigen is not known. This sample is drawn from a study of cytomegalovirus exposure and HLA in healthy donors. The PCR was carried out with 60 Vbeta primers and 13 Jbeta primers. Clones were sequenced by immunoSEQ multiplex PCR, and TCRdb holds only the in-frame ones, with some missing. The data contain about 140,000 clones, around 80% of them singletons. Study conclusions and caveats: Immune exposure information comprised only CMV serostatus. Among the sequence variants, a highly shared cluster was likely an artifact of sequencing.

In germline, CDR1 is SNHLY, CDR2 FYNNEI. V lost 7 bases to trimming and J lost 3 bases, with 10 bases between them. The CDR3 loop spans 12 amino acids. This clonotype originated in a male donor in good health and CMV-seronegative. The rearrangement uses TRBV2 and TRBJ2-7, with D perhaps matching TRBD2 (5 bases). The specimen sequenced was PBMCs. In nucleotides, the CDR3 is TGTGCCAGCATAAGAGGGATCTACGAGCAGTACTTC. This translates into CASIRGIYEQYF.